One sample yielded the 22 T cell receptor beta chains listed below, sequenced in a study of blood T cells in healthy people across ages. Together with a sample-barcoded 5' primer, a J-beta primer mix was included in a second PCR lasting roughly 6 to 12 cycles. MiXCR, run by TCRdb on the 5' RACE reads, gives a single entry per CDR3 protein. The profile shows 800,000 to 950,000 distinct CDR3 sequences, roughly 28% of them singletons. The sample was also reused in another study, on T cells of mothers and their children.

Material: blood. These TCRs come from a woman in her thirties or forties in good health.

The chain recombines TRBV5-1 with TRBJ2-5, with TRBD1 matching 10 bases. From germline, CDR1 is SGHRS and CDR2 YFSETQ. The CDR3 loop spans 14 amino acids. The junction had 4 bases not matched to a gene; V was cut back by 4 bases and J by 4 bases. CDR3 coding DNA: TGCGCCAGCAGCGGGGGACAGGGGAGAGAGACCCAGTACTTC. This encodes CASSGGQGRETQYF.

The chain recombines TRBV5-5 with TRBJ2-1, with TRBD1 identical over 8 bases. J lost 6 bases, V lost 7 bases, and 6 bases had no gene match. The CDR3 loop spans 13 amino acids. Germline V gene data show CDR1 as SGHKS and CDR2 as YYEKEE (reference sequence). The CDR3 DNA follows: TGTGCCAGCGTTCTGACAGGGGCCAATGAGCAGTTCTTC. This encodes CASVLTGANEQFF.

This clonotype was counted between two and nine times. The gene calls are TRBV7-3 and TRBJ1-1; TRBD1 is a possible D gene (5 bases). The V end lost 2 bases, the J end lost 0 bases, and 10 bases lay between the germline ends. Germline CDR1 and CDR2: SGHTA and FQGTGA. The CDR3 contains 15 residues. As DNA, the CDR3 is TGTGCCAGCAGCTTATTGCCAGGGTTGAACACTGAAGCTTTCTTT. This codes for CASSLLPGLNTEAFF.

Of note for this clonotype: A read error is possible here, since a much larger clone lies one base away. Because it lacks the conserved phenylalanine or tryptophan at the end, this CDR3 is likely a read error. V and J are TRBV2 and TRBJ1-5; unclear D gene. With 3 bases removed from V and 1 base from J, the gap between germline ends came to 13 bases. CDR3 length equals 16 residues. The V gene's germline CDR1 is SNHLY and CDR2 FYNNEI. The chain's CDR3 is CASSDSWGESNQPQHV. DNA of the CDR3: TGTGCCAGCAGTGATTCCTGGGGAGAAAGCAATCAGCCCCAGCATGTT.

The rearrangement joins TRBV30 to TRBJ1-1; no clear D. This CDR3 is 11 amino acids long. V lost 1 base and J lost 6, with 6 bases in between. Germline assignment: CDR1 GTSNPN and CDR2 SVGIG (reference sequence). CDR3 loop: CAWSGGAEAFF. In nucleotides, the CDR3 is TGTGCCTGGAGTGGTGGGGCTGAAGCTTTCTTT.

The chain employs TRBV6-1 and TRBJ2-1; 15 nucleotides align to TRBD2. The CDR3 contains 18 residues. CDR1 and CDR2 from the germline V gene are MNHNS and SASEGT. With 5 bases clipped from V and 3 bases from J, the junction kept 8 bases outside the gene matches. CDR3 residues: CASSRLRTSGGDYNEQFF. The CDR3 DNA is TGTGCCAGCAGTAGGCTTAGGACTAGCGGGGGGGACTACAATGAGCAGTTCTTC.

As regards this clonotype: A much larger clone sits a single nucleotide away, making a read error possible. V usage is TRBV3-1 and J usage is TRBJ2-7; TRBD1 agrees at 11 bases. The CDR3 consists of 17 residues. Germline loops: CDR1 LGHDT, CDR2 YNNKEL (reference sequence). The CDR3 region is CASSQDSKGQGVYGQYF. The CDR3 DNA sequence: TGTGCCAGCAGCCAAGATAGTAAGGGACAGGGGGTCTACGGGCAGTACTTC.

CDR3 in amino acids: CASSSDGTSYEQYF. The CDR3, as DNA: TGTGCCAGCAGCTCGGACGGCACTTCTTACGAGCAGTACTTC. This chain connects TRBV7-9 to TRBJ2-7; D remains ambiguous. The CDR3 covers 14 residues. The germline V gene encodes CDR1 SEHNR and CDR2 FQNEAQ (reference sequence). The germline V and J ends were trimmed by 4 bases and 4 bases, with 14 bases remaining between them.

This clonotype has a handful of counts. The chain has TRBV20-1 and TRBJ1-1; D might be TRBD1 (6 bases). Germline V gene lookup returns CDR1 DFQATT and CDR2 SNEGSKA (reference sequence). The CDR3 is made up of 14 amino acids. Trimming shortened V by 3 bases and J by 4 bases, and 15 bases separated the two germline ends. The CDR3 nucleotides read TGCAGTGCTAGTACGGGGGGACATGGCACTGAAGCTTTCTTT. Its protein product is CSASTGGHGTEAFF.

This clonotype was seen many times. The V and J genes are TRBV28 and TRBJ2-7, with D perhaps matching TRBD1 or TRBD2 (6 bases each). Trimming took off 8 bases at V and 3 bases at J, with 14 bases between the two ends. Per germline, CDR1 MDHEN and CDR2 SYDVKM. This CDR3 contains 13 residues. CDR3 amino acids: CASCGTPNYEQYF. In DNA form, the CDR3 reads TGTGCCAGCTGCGGGACACCGAACTACGAGCAGTACTTC.

This rearrangement joins TRBV18 to TRBJ2-7; TRBD1 aligns across 8 bases. The CDR3 runs to 15 residues. Trimming removed 5 bases from V and 1 base from J; junction bases left unmatched: 7. Germline V gives CDR1 KGHSH, CDR2 LQKENI. DNA for the CDR3: TGTGCCAGCTCAACGGACAGGGTAGGATCCTACGAGCAGTACTTC. Its protein is CASSTDRVGSYEQYF.

A few counts support this clonotype. The V and J genes are TRBV25-1 and TRBJ2-3, with TRBD2 as a possible D gene (7 bases). Germline lookup yields CDR1 MGHDK and CDR2 SYGVNS. The CDR3 is 14 residues long. Trimming removed 10 bases from V and 5 bases from J, with 19 bases in between. Here the CDR3 reads CATALGGVEDTQYF. As DNA, the CDR3 is TGTGCCACCGCCCTAGGGGGGGTTGAAGATACGCAGTATTTT. Based on the CDR3 plus reference TRBV25-1 and TRBJ2-3, the full variable domain is EADIYQTPRYLVIGTGKKITLECSQTMGHDKMYWYQQDPGMELHLIHYSYGVNSTEKGDLSSESTVSRIRTEHFPLTLESARPSHTSQYLCATALGGVEDTQYFGPGTRLTVL.

This clonotype was counted ten times or more. The genes are TRBV4-3 and TRBJ2-7; D is ambiguous. Germline V gives CDR1 LGHNA, CDR2 YSLEER. Trimming took 0 bases from V and 10 from J, leaving 16 bases between them. The CDR3 spans 14 residues. Here the CDR3 reads CASSQDSLSPYQYF. The DNA of the CDR3 is TGCGCCAGCAGCCAAGACAGCCTCAGTCCCTACCAGTACTTC.

Many counts were recorded for this clonotype. The chain joins TRBV27 to TRBJ1-6; 8 nucleotides agree with TRBD1. Trimming took 4 bases from V and 9 from J; bases not matched to a gene: 8. This CDR3 contains 15 residues. Germline lookup yields CDR1 MNHEY and CDR2 SMNVEV (reference sequence). Here the CDR3 reads CASSYSQGAASPLHF. The CDR3 region has the DNA TGTGCCAGCAGTTATTCCCAGGGGGCGGCTTCACCCCTCCACTTT.

The rearrangement links TRBV3-1 to TRBJ1-6, with a possible D match to TRBD1 (5 bases). Per germline, CDR1 LGHDT and CDR2 YNNKEL (reference sequence). The V gene lost 4 bases and the J gene lost 7 bases, with 14 bases spanning the gap. This CDR3 spans 15 amino acids. The CDR3 DNA reads as TGTGCCAGCAGCCGCAGTCGAGGGGACAATTCACCCCTCCACTTT. Residues: CASSRSRGDNSPLHF. Variable domain in full (rest from reference TRBV3-1 and TRBJ1-6): DTAVSQTPKYLVTQMGNDKSIKCEQNLGHDTMYWYKQDSKKFLKIMFSYNNKELIINETVPNRFSPKSPDKAHLNLHINSLELGDSAVYFCASSRSRGDNSPLHFGNGTRLTVT.

This chain links TRBV13 with TRBJ2-4; 7 positions agree with TRBD1. The CDR3 runs to 15 residues. The V and J ends lost 5 bases and 4 bases, in that order; junction bases with no gene match: 8. Germline V lookup: CDR1 PRHDT, CDR2 FYEKMQ (reference sequence). CDR3 nucleotides: TGTGCCAGCAGCGTATTGTCAGGGGGAAAAAACATTCAGTACTTC. This sequence encodes CASSVLSGGKNIQYF.

The table lists this clonotype with many counts. The chain has TRBV11-2 and TRBJ2-3; D call uncertain. This CDR3 has 15 amino acids. The germline V gene encodes CDR1 SGHAT and CDR2 FQNNGV. Trimming removed 5 bases at V and 0 bases at J, with 12 bases between. The CDR3 DNA reads as TGTGCCAGCAGCCCCGCCCCGGCGAGCACAGATACGCAGTATTTT. It encodes CASSPAPASTDTQYF.

Comments on this clonotype: Just one base apart from a much larger clone, this may be a read error. The V and J genes are TRBV5-1 and TRBJ2-1; 7 nucleotides align to TRBD1. Germline CDR1 SGHRS, CDR2 YFSETQ. The CDR3 is 11 residues long. CDR3 sequence reads: CASKGDSERFF. The CDR3 DNA follows: TGCGCCAGCAAAGGGGACAGCGAGCGGTTCTTC. The entire variable domain, with the rest obtained from reference TRBV5-1 and TRBJ2-1, is as follows: KAGVTQTPRYLIKTRGQQVTLSCSPISGHRSVSWYQQTPGQGLQFLFEYFSETQRNKGNFPGRFSGRQFSNSRSEMNVSTLELGDSALYLCASKGDSERFFGPGTRLTVL.

This clonotype has more than one count but fewer than ten. The chain carries TRBV7-9 and TRBJ1-1; the D is unclear. The CDR3 is made up of 15 amino acids. The V gene lost 1 base and the J gene lost 3 bases, with 12 bases spanning the gap. CDR1 is SEHNR, CDR2 FQNEAQ, per germline (reference sequence). The CDR3 nucleotides are TGTGCCAGCAGCTTAGGCGGGAAAGCGGACACTGAAGCTTTCTTT. Encoded protein: CASSLGGKADTEAFF.

On this clonotype: The junction differs from germline at one of its ends, possibly a read error. The rearrangement joins TRBV7-8 to TRBJ1-1, with no clear D. This CDR3 comprises 14 residues. Germline CDR1 is SGHVS and CDR2 is FQNEAQ. In DNA form, the CDR3 reads TGTGCCAGCAGCACCCCGGCAGAGAACGCTGAAGCTTTCTTT. Its translation: CASSTPAENAEAFF.

This clonotype was found a few times. The rearrangement joins TRBV6-2 or TRBV6-3 to TRBJ2-3; the D gene could be TRBD1 or TRBD2 (5 bases each). CDR3 length: 15 residues. CDR1 and CDR2 (germline): MNHEY, SVGEGT. V was trimmed by 2 bases and J by 5 bases, leaving 14 bases between them. CDR3 protein: CASSYRDQGRDTQYF. The CDR3 coding sequence is TGTGCCAGCAGTTACCGGGACCAGGGACGAGATACGCAGTATTTT.

This clonotype was seen a few times. The J gene is TRBJ2-1, the V gene TRBV11-2; D is unclear. Germline CDR1 and CDR2: SGHAT and FQNNGV. V was clipped by 2 bases and J by 7 bases, with 15 bases between them. This CDR3 contains 15 residues. CDR3: CASSLPLSSSNEQFF. CDR3 DNA sequence: TGTGCCAGCAGCTTACCCCTCTCTAGTTCTAATGAGCAGTTCTTC.